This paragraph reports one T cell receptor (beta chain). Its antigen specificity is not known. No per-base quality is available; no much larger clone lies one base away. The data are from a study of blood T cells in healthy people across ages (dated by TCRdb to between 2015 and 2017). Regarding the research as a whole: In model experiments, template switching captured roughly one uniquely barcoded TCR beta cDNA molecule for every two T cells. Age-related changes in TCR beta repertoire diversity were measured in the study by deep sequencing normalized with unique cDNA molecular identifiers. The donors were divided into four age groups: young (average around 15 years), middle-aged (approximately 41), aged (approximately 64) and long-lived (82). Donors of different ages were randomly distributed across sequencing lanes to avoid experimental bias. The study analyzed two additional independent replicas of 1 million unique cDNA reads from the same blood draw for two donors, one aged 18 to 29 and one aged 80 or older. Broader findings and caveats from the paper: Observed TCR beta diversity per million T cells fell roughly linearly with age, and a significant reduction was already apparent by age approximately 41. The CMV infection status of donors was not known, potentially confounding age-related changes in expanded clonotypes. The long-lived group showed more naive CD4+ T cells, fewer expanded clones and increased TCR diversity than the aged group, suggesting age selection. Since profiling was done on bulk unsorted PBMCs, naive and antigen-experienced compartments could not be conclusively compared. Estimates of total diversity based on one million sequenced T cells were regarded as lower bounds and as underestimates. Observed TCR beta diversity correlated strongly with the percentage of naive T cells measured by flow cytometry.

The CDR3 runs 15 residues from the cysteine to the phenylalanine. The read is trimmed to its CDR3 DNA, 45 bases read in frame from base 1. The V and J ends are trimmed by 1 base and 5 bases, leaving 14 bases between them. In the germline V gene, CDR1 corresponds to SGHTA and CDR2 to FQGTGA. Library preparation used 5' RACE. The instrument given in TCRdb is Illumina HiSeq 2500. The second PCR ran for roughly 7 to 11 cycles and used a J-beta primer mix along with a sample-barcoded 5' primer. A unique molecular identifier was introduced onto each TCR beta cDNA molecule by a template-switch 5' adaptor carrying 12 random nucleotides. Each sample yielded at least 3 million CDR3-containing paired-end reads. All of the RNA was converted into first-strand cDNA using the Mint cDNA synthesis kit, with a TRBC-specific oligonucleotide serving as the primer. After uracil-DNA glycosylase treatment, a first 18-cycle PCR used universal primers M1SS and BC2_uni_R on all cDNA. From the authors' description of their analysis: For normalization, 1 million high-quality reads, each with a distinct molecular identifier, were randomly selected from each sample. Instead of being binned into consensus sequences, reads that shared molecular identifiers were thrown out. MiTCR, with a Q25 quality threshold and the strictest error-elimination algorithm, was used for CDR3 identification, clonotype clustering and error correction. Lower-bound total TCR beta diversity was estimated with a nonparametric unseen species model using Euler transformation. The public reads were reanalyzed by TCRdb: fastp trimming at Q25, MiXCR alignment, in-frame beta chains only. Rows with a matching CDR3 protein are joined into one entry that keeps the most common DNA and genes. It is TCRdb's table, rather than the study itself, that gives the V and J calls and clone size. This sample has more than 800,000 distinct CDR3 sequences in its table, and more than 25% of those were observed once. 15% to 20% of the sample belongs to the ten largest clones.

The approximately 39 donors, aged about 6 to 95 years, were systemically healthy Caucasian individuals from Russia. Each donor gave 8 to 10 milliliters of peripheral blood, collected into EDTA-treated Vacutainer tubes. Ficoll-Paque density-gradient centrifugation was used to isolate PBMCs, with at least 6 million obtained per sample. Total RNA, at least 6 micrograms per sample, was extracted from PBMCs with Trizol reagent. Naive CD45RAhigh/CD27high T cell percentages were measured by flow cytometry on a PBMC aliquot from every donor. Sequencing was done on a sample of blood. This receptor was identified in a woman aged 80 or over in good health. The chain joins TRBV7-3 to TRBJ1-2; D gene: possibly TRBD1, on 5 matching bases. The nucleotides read TGTGCCAGCAGCTTAATGGGCCGTACAGGTTATGGCTACACCTTC. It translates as CASSLMGRTGYGYTF.